Below, 32 T cell receptor beta chains from the same sample are listed, as sequenced in a study of siplizumab effects on memory and regulatory T cells. Assay: immunoSEQ multiplex PCR; the TCRdb copy retains only in-frame clones and omits some. The table lists about 110,000 clones, roughly 92% of them singletons. Sequenced material: CD4+ T cells sorted from blood. The receptors derive from a human donor in good health.

The chain has TRBV6-5 and TRBJ1-1; D is undetermined. V was pared by 6 bases and J by 1 base, with 9 bases between. Per the germline V gene, CDR1 is MNHEY and CDR2 is SVGAGI. The CDR3 consists of 13 residues. The CDR3 reads CASRRGKNTEAFF. CDR3 coding DNA: TGTGCCAGCAGGCGGGGAAAGAACACTGAAGCTTTCTTT.

This clone was recorded a few times. V gene TRBV7-6 combines with J gene TRBJ2-5, with D unresolved. The CDR3 extends over 11 amino acids. Trimming shortened V by 4 bases and J by 4 bases, and 4 bases separated the two germline ends. In germline, CDR1 is SGHVS, CDR2 FNYEAQ. CDR3 in DNA: TGTGCCAGCAGCTCTGGAGAGACCCAGTACTTC. It translates to CASSSGETQYF.

The rearrangement uses TRBV18 and TRBJ2-1; 12 nucleotides match TRBD2. This CDR3 has 16 residues. CDR1 is KGHSH and CDR2 is LQKENI in the germline V gene. With 0 bases clipped from V and 10 bases from J, the junction kept 7 bases outside the gene matches. The DNA of the CDR3 is TGTGCCAGCTCACCACCTAATAAAGGACTAGCGGGAGAGCAGTTCTTC. Protein product: CASSPPNKGLAGEQFF.

The V call is TRBV19, the J call TRBJ2-1; D uncertain. Germline V lookup: CDR1 LNHDA, CDR2 SQIVND (reference sequence). The ends were cut back, 2 bases at V and 2 bases at J, with 7 bases in the middle. This CDR3 spans 14 amino acids. CDR3 amino acids: CASSIRFTYNEQFF. For the CDR3, the DNA is TGTGCCAGTAGTATACGTTTCACCTACAATGAGCAGTTCTTC.

The chain carries TRBV5-1 and TRBJ2-7; TRBD2 aligns across 12 bases. Germline V CDR1 and CDR2: SGHRS, YFSETQ. V gave up 2 bases and J gave up 4 bases; unmatched junction bases: 1. This CDR3 has 14 residues. In DNA, the CDR3 is TGCGCCAGCAGCTTTGGACTAGCGGGGTACGAGCAGTACTTC. Translated, it gives CASSFGLAGYEQYF.

The chain combines TRBV18 with TRBJ2-7; D may match TRBD1 or TRBD2 (5 bases each). V was cut by 1 base and J by 0 bases, with 10 bases left in between. The CDR3 has 15 amino acids. Germline CDR1 and CDR2: KGHSH and LQKENI. CDR3 DNA sequence: TGTGCCAGCTCACCACTTATTGGGGGCTCCTACGAGCAGTACTTC. This codes for CASSPLIGGSYEQYF.

This clone was recorded once. V usage is TRBV28 and J usage is TRBJ2-2; D is ambiguous. The V end was cut by 7 bases, the J end by 4 bases, with 13 bases between. The CDR3 runs 14 residues. Per germline, CDR1 MDHEN and CDR2 SYDVKM. CDR3 residues: CASTRLPGTGELFF. CDR3 DNA: TGTGCCAGCACCCGACTCCCGGGCACCGGGGAGCTGTTTTTT.

This chain joins TRBV7-2 and TRBJ2-3; TRBD1 aligns across 8 bases. Germline V gives CDR1 SGHTA, CDR2 FQGNSA. This CDR3 comprises 14 residues. J gave up 5 bases and V 5 bases, and 6 bases lay outside the gene matches. As DNA, the CDR3 is TGTGCCAGCAGCCAGGACAGGGCGGTAGATACGCAGTATTTT. Protein sequence: CASSQDRAVDTQYF. Full variable domain (rest looked up from reference TRBV7-2 and TRBJ2-3): GAGVSQSPSNKVTEKGKDVELRCDPISGHTALYWYRQSLGQGLEFLIYFQGNSAPDKSGLPSDRFSAERTGGSVSTLTIQRTQQEDSAVYLCASSQDRAVDTQYFGPGTRLTVL.

This rearrangement joins TRBV15 to TRBJ2-7; D is possibly TRBD1 (6 bases). Germline V CDR1 and CDR2: LNHNV, YYDKDF (reference sequence). The CDR3 runs 18 residues. V dropped 0 bases and J dropped 2 bases, with 20 bases sitting between them. CDR3 bases: TGTGCCACCAGCAGAGATCCCACGGGGCAGGGGTTAACCTACGAGCAGTACTTC. Protein: CATSRDPTGQGLTYEQYF.

The chain uses TRBV7-6 and TRBJ1-5; weak D call: TRBD1 (6 bases). This CDR3 comprises 17 residues. CDR1 and CDR2 from the germline V gene are SGHVS and FNYEAQ. Trimming cost V 3 bases and J 2 bases, with 17 bases left between them. CDR3: CASSFKSGAEGNQPQHF. The CDR3 nucleotides are TGTGCCAGCAGCTTTAAATCAGGGGCCGAGGGCAATCAGCCCCAGCATTTT.

This clone has just a few counts. The chain has TRBV9 and TRBJ1-2, with no clear D. This CDR3 is built from 13 residues. V gave up 3 bases and J gave up 4 bases, with 10 bases separating them. CDR1 is SGDLS, CDR2 YYNGEE, per germline. CDR3 loop: CASSAQTGYGYTF. CDR3 sequence (DNA): TGTGCCAGCAGCGCCCAGACGGGCTATGGCTACACCTTC.

J is TRBJ1-1 and V is TRBV5-1; D is uncertain. CDR1 and CDR2 from the germline V gene are SGHRS and YFSETQ. Trimming pared 0 bases from V and 6 bases from J, leaving 9 bases between. CDR3 size: 13 residues. CDR3 residues: CASSLDSRPEAFF. The DNA of the CDR3 is TGCGCCAGCAGCTTGGACTCAAGGCCTGAAGCTTTCTTT.

This clone was seen a handful of times. V gene TRBV7-9 combines with J gene TRBJ1-1; D uncertain. CDR1 and CDR2 from the germline V gene are SEHNR and FQNEAQ (reference sequence). Trimming cost V 2 bases and J 0 bases, with 7 bases left between them. This CDR3 is built from 14 residues. The CDR3 DNA follows: TGTGCCAGCAGCTTAATACCGATGAACACTGAAGCTTTCTTT. Translation: CASSLIPMNTEAFF.

J is TRBJ2-5 and V is TRBV18; 10 bases are shared with TRBD2. This CDR3 has 18 amino acids. Germline V gene lookup returns CDR1 KGHSH and CDR2 LQKENI. The junction had 11 bases not matched to a gene; V was cut back by 1 base and J by 3 bases. Here the CDR3 DNA reads TGTGCCAGCTCACCACGGGGTGGGCTAGCGGGAGAAAAAGAGACCCAGTACTTC. Translation gives CASSPRGGLAGEKETQYF. The complete variable domain, with remaining parts taken from reference TRBV18 and TRBJ2-5, reads NAGVMQNPRHLVRRRGQEARLRCSPMKGHSHVYWYRQLPEEGLKFMVYLQKENIIDESGMPKERFSAEFPKEGPSILRIQQVVRGDSAAYFCASSPRGGLAGEKETQYFGPGTRLLVL.

V usage is TRBV11-2 and J usage is TRBJ2-7; D gene ambiguous. CDR3 length: 15 residues. V was trimmed by 5 bases and J by 3 bases, leaving 17 bases between them. Germline V gene data show CDR1 as SGHAT and CDR2 as FQNNGV. This chain's CDR3 is CASSGVKGVDYEQYF. The CDR3 coding sequence is TGTGCCAGCAGCGGTGTGAAAGGAGTCGACTACGAGCAGTACTTC.

This chain uses TRBV18 with TRBJ2-3; D uncertain. V shed 0 bases and J shed 6 bases, with 4 bases lying between them. CDR1 is KGHSH and CDR2 is LQKENI in the germline V gene. This CDR3 is built from 12 residues. CDR3 nucleotides: TGTGCCAGCTCACCACCATGGGATACGCAGTATTTT. This gives the protein CASSPPWDTQYF.

The chain joins TRBV13 to TRBJ1-1; D is uncertain. Deletions cut 6 bases from V and 7 bases from J, with 15 bases between. CDR1 is PRHDT and CDR2 is FYEKMQ in the germline V gene (reference sequence). The CDR3 is made up of 13 amino acids. This chain's CDR3 is CASSLNRWGEAFF. In DNA form, the CDR3 reads TGTGCCAGCAGTTTGAACAGATGGGGTGAAGCTTTCTTT.

This chain uses TRBV20-1 with TRBJ1-1; no reliable D call. Between the trimmed V and J ends, which lost 4 bases and 6 bases, there was a span of 9 bases. CDR1 and CDR2 from the germline V gene are DFQATT and SNEGSKA (reference sequence). This CDR3 has 11 amino acids. The CDR3 DNA sequence: TGCAGTGCTATGGGTGGTTCTGAAGCTTTCTTT. This codes for CSAMGGSEAFF.

The V and J genes are TRBV5-6 and TRBJ2-7, with 7 bases matching TRBD1. The CDR3 loop spans 16 amino acids. The germline gives CDR1 SGHDT, CDR2 YYEEEE. The junction had 16 bases not matched to a gene; V was cut back by 4 bases and J by 6 bases. The CDR3 nucleotides are TGTGCCAGCAGCCCCTGGGCCGGGACAGATTTTTTCGAGCAGTACTTC. Protein: CASSPWAGTDFFEQYF.

This CDR3 is CASSYDGFSYNEQFF. Written as DNA, the CDR3 is TGTGCCAGCAGTTACGATGGGTTCTCCTACAATGAGCAGTTCTTC. The chain combines TRBV6-6 with TRBJ2-1; D not certain. Germline assignment: CDR1 MNHNY and CDR2 SVGAGI (reference sequence). V was trimmed by 2 bases and J by 0 bases, leaving 8 bases between them. The CDR3 extends over 15 amino acids.

The rearrangement uses TRBV5-6 and TRBJ2-5; D may be TRBD2 (6 bases). V shed 2 bases and J shed 5 bases, with 13 bases lying between them. Germline V gives CDR1 SGHDT, CDR2 YYEEEE. This CDR3 is 14 amino acids long. The CDR3 protein is CASSFKAGLETQYF. Here the CDR3 DNA reads TGTGCCAGCAGCTTCAAAGCGGGCCTGGAGACCCAGTACTTC. The complete variable domain, with remaining parts taken from reference TRBV5-6 and TRBJ2-5, reads DAGVTQSPTHLIKTRGQQVTLRCSPKSGHDTVSWYQQALGQGPQFIFQYYEEEERQRGNFPDRFSGHQFPNYSSELNVNALLLGDSALYLCASSFKAGLETQYFGPGTRLLVL.

This chain uses TRBV7-9 with TRBJ1-2; D possibly corresponds to TRBD1 (6 bases). CDR1 and CDR2 (germline): SEHNR, FQNEAQ (reference sequence). Trimming took 4 bases from V and 3 from J, leaving 21 bases between them. The CDR3 contains 17 residues. CDR3 DNA sequence: TGTGCCAGCAGCTCCCCGTTTCTTACAGGGATAGACTATGGCTACACCTTC. Amino acid sequence: CASSSPFLTGIDYGYTF. Full variable domain (missing parts from reference TRBV7-9 and TRBJ1-2): DTGVSQNPRHKITKRGQNVTFRCDPISEHNRLYWYRQTLGQGPEFLTYFQNEAQLEKSRLLSDRFSAERPKGSFSTLEIQRTEQGDSAMYLCASSSPFLTGIDYGYTFGSGTRLTVV.

J is TRBJ2-7 and V is TRBV7-2; D could derive from TRBD1 or TRBD2 (6 bases each). This CDR3 region has 16 residues. In germline, CDR1 is SGHTA, CDR2 FQGNSA. Trimming took 1 base from V and 0 from J, leaving 13 bases between them. The DNA of the CDR3 is TGTGCCAGCAGCTTAGGCGGACGGGGGCGCTCCTACGAGCAGTACTTC. Residues: CASSLGGRGRSYEQYF.

This clone was seen once. This chain joins TRBV7-3 and TRBJ2-3, with 11 bases aligning to TRBD2. Germline V gene lookup returns CDR1 SGHTA and CDR2 FQGTGA. The CDR3 is made up of 17 amino acids. V shed 6 bases, J shed 5 bases, and the junction held 13 bases outside the gene matches. The DNA of the CDR3 is TGTGCCAGCAGTTTTGGTCTAGCGGGAGGCGGGGGAGATACGCAGTATTTT. Its protein product is CASSFGLAGGGGDTQYF.

The chain joins TRBV19 to TRBJ1-4, with 7 bases that match TRBD1. Per germline, CDR1 LNHDA and CDR2 SQIVND (reference sequence). CDR3 length equals 14 residues. With V trimmed by 7 bases and J by 8 bases, 10 bases remained unmatched. The CDR3 loop is CASIKGQSGEKLFF. The DNA of the CDR3 is TGTGCCAGTATAAAGGGACAGTCGGGGGAAAAACTGTTTTTT.

This chain links TRBV10-3 with TRBJ1-1; 10 bases fit TRBD1. Germline-derived CDR1 and CDR2 are ENHRY and SYGVKD. The CDR3 is made up of 11 amino acids. With 8 bases clipped from V and 8 bases from J, the junction kept 2 bases outside the gene matches. The CDR3 bases are TGTGCCATCGCGGGACAGGGGGAAGCTTTCTTT. Residues: CAIAGQGEAFF.

CDR3 coding DNA: TGTGCCAGCAGCGTAGAGGCGGGGGGGGCCTCCTACGAGCAGTACTTC. Amino acids: CASSVEAGGASYEQYF. V gene TRBV9 combines with J gene TRBJ2-7, with 9 bases identical to TRBD2. Germline V CDR1 and CDR2: SGDLS, YYNGEE. The CDR3 has 16 residues. With V trimmed by 0 bases and J by 0 bases, 4 bases remained unmatched.

The chain employs TRBV2 and TRBJ2-5; D remains unclear. V was cut by 6 bases and J by 2 bases, with 10 bases left in between. The CDR3 loop spans 13 amino acids. CDR1 is SNHLY, CDR2 FYNNEI, per germline. CDR3 amino acids: CASSLDGQETQYF. Written as DNA, the CDR3 is TGTGCCAGCAGCCTGGACGGGCAAGAGACCCAGTACTTC.

For the CDR3, the DNA is TGTGCCAGCACCCTGTACGGCCTCGATGAGCAGTTCTTC. Amino acid sequence: CASTLYGLDEQFF. The chain uses TRBV7-9 and TRBJ2-1; no clear D gene. The CDR3 covers 13 residues. Germline CDR1 and CDR2: SEHNR and FQNEAQ (reference sequence). The V gene lost 7 bases and the J gene lost 8 bases, with 15 bases spanning the gap.

The chain links TRBV6-1 to TRBJ1-1; the D gene is possibly TRBD1 (5 bases). The CDR3 loop spans 14 amino acids. V gave up 6 bases and J gave up 4 bases, with 15 bases separating them. From germline, CDR1 is MNHNS and CDR2 SASEGT. The CDR3 region is CASSPPGTGTEAFF. CDR3 in DNA: TGTGCCAGCAGCCCTCCAGGGACTGGCACTGAAGCTTTCTTT.

The J gene is TRBJ2-1, the V gene TRBV7-2; 7 bases agree with TRBD1. Germline V gene data show CDR1 as SGHTA and CDR2 as FQGNSA. Unmatched junction bases numbered 22, after V lost 5 bases and J lost 6 bases. The CDR3 consists of 19 residues. The CDR3 is CASSPSSLRQGRIFNEQFF. In nucleotides, the CDR3 is TGTGCCAGCAGCCCATCATCCCTTAGACAGGGCCGGATCTTCAATGAGCAGTTCTTC.

The V call is TRBV4-1, the J call TRBJ2-5; possible D gene TRBD1, 6 bases. The V end lost 4 bases, the J end lost 2 bases, and 11 bases lay between the germline ends. Germline V gene sequence: CDR1 MGHRA, CDR2 YSYEKL. This CDR3 is 14 amino acids long. Here the CDR3 reads CASSPWTAQETQYF. CDR3 in DNA: TGCGCCAGCAGCCCCTGGACAGCTCAAGAGACCCAGTACTTC.